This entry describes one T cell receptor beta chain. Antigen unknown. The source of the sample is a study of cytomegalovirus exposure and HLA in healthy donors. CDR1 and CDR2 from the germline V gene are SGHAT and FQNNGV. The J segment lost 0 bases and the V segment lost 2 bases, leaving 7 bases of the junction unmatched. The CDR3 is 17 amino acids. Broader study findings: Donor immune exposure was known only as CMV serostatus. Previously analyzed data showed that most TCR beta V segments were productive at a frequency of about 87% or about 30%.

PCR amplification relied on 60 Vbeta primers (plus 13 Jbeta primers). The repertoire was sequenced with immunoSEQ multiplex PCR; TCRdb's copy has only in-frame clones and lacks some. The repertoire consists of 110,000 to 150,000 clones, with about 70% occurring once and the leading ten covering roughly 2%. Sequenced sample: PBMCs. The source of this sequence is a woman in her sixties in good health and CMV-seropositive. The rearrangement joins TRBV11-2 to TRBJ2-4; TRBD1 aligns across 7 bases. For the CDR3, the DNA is TGTGCCAGCAGCTTACGGGACAGCAGTATAGCCAAAAACATTCAGTACTTC. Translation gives CASSLRDSSIAKNIQYF.